The 26 T cell receptor beta chains below all came from one sample that was sequenced in a study of cytomegalovirus exposure and HLA in healthy donors. Researchers ran the PCR with 60 Vbeta and 13 Jbeta primers. Sequencing was performed with immunoSEQ multiplex PCR; in TCRdb, only in-frame clones are kept and a portion is missing. The sample gives about 200,000 clones, over 75% of which show up once; around 1.8% is in the top ten. Sample: PBMCs. The receptors here all came from a man younger than 30 in good health and CMV-seronegative.

The chain combines TRBV4-2 with TRBJ2-1, with TRBD2 matching over 7 bases. CDR1 and CDR2 from the germline V gene are LGHNA and YNFKEQ. The CDR3 loop spans 15 amino acids. V gave up 0 bases and J gave up 5 bases; unmatched junction bases: 4. The CDR3 coding sequence is TGTGCCAGCAGCCAAGAGCCTCTAGCGGACAATGAGCAGTTCTTC. It yields the protein CASSQEPLADNEQFF.

The count of this clone is one. The chain is built from TRBV29-1 and TRBJ2-3, with D maybe TRBD1 (6 bases). Trimming cost V 2 bases and J 2 bases, with 20 bases left between them. CDR1 and CDR2 (germline): SQVTM, ANQGSEA. This CDR3 has 17 amino acids. The CDR3 loop is CSVEPFDRSIHTDTQYF. DNA of the CDR3: TGCAGCGTTGAACCCTTCGACAGGTCGATCCACACAGATACGCAGTATTTT.

This clone was detected a few times. V and J are TRBV6-5 and TRBJ2-5; TRBD2 agrees at 7 bases. This CDR3 comprises 16 residues. Germline V gives CDR1 MNHEY, CDR2 SVGAGI. Unmatched junction bases numbered 4, after V lost 0 bases and J lost 0 bases. The CDR3: CASSYSGTIHQETQYF. As DNA, the CDR3 is TGTGCCAGCAGTTACTCCGGGACTATACACCAAGAGACCCAGTACTTC.

This rearrangement joins TRBV15 to TRBJ2-2; D is uncertain. Trimming removed 0 bases from V and 7 bases from J, with 6 bases in between. This CDR3 contains 13 residues. Germline-derived CDR1 and CDR2 are LNHNV and YYDKDF (reference sequence). The CDR3 coding sequence is TGTGCCACCAGCAGAGATCATCACGGGGAGCTGTTTTTT. Its protein is CATSRDHHGELFF.

The J gene is TRBJ1-5, the V gene TRBV6-1, with D perhaps TRBD1 (6 bases). This CDR3 spans 15 amino acids. CDR1 and CDR2 (germline): MNHNS, SASEGT. The V and J ends lost 7 bases and 10 bases respectively, with 23 bases between them. The CDR3, as DNA: TGTGCCAGCAACATACAGGGTGGGGAATTCTCCCCCCAGCATTTT. Translation gives CASNIQGGEFSPQHF.

This chain connects TRBV5-6 to TRBJ2-2; no clear D. Germline loops: CDR1 SGHDT, CDR2 YYEEEE. The CDR3 is made up of 15 amino acids. V lost 1 base to trimming and J lost 0 bases, with 7 bases between them. Written as DNA, the CDR3 is TGTGCCAGCAGCTTGAGCAGGTCGAACACCGGGGAGCTGTTTTTT. Its protein product is CASSLSRSNTGELFF.

Here the CDR3 reads CATASGGGEQYF. The CDR3 nucleotides are TGTGCCACGGCTAGCGGGGGAGGGGAGCAGTACTTC. The chain recombines TRBV27 with TRBJ2-7; the match to TRBD2 covers 10 bases. The germline CDR1 and CDR2 sequences are MNHEY and SMNVEV (reference sequence). V shed 10 bases, J shed 7 bases, and the junction held 7 bases outside the gene matches. The CDR3 consists of 12 residues.

V is TRBV5-1 and J is TRBJ2-3; 8 positions match TRBD1. CDR3 length: 13 residues. Per the germline V gene, CDR1 is SGHRS and CDR2 is YFSETQ. Trimming took 7 bases from V and 0 from J; bases not matched to a gene: 1. CDR3 nucleotides: TGCGCCAGCGGACAGGGAAGCACAGATACGCAGTATTTT. The encoded protein is CASGQGSTDTQYF.

The chain links TRBV5-1 to TRBJ2-1; 7 nucleotides align to TRBD1. Germline CDR1 SGHRS, CDR2 YFSETQ. V was clipped by 5 bases and J by 0 bases; unmatched bases: 14. The CDR3 length is 18 residues. The CDR3 is CASRKSGQLVSSYNEQFF. CDR3 nucleotide sequence: TGCGCCAGCAGAAAATCGGGACAGTTAGTCAGCTCCTACAATGAGCAGTTCTTC. Complete variable domain (other parts from reference TRBV5-1 and TRBJ2-1): KAGVTQTPRYLIKTRGQQVTLSCSPISGHRSVSWYQQTPGQGLQFLFEYFSETQRNKGNFPGRFSGRQFSNSRSEMNVSTLELGDSALYLCASRKSGQLVSSYNEQFFGPGTRLTVL.

V gene TRBV30 combines with J gene TRBJ2-5; D possibly corresponds to TRBD1 (5 bases). V was pared by 3 bases and J by 3 bases, with 8 bases between. This CDR3 has 12 residues. The germline gives CDR1 GTSNPN, CDR2 SVGIG (reference sequence). CDR3 nucleotide sequence: TGTGCCTGGAGGGCACAGGAAGAGACCCAGTACTTC. This sequence encodes CAWRAQEETQYF.

As regards this clone: Other DNA sequences from this sample encode an identical CDR3 as well. This chain links TRBV19 with TRBJ2-7; no definite D call. The CDR3 loop spans 12 amino acids. The ends were cut back, 4 bases at V and 2 bases at J, with 6 bases in the middle. Germline CDR1 and CDR2: LNHDA and SQIVND (reference sequence). The CDR3 coding sequence is TGTGCCAGTAGTAACAGAGCCTACGAGCAGTACTTC. This translates into CASSNRAYEQYF.

This chain joins TRBV11-3 and TRBJ2-5, with 7 bases aligning to TRBD1. The J call is uncertain, as TRBJ2-7 better fits the DNA end. CDR3 size: 16 residues. The germline gives CDR1 SGHNT, CDR2 YENEEA. CDR3 residues: CASSSISGTAPYEQYF. CDR3 DNA sequence: TGTGCCAGCAGCTCCATCTCCGGGACAGCCCCTTACGAGCAGTACTTC.

The chain is built from TRBV29-1 and TRBJ1-1, with unresolved D. The V gene lost 3 bases and the J gene lost 0 bases, with 5 bases spanning the gap. Germline V gives CDR1 SQVTM, CDR2 ANQGSEA. The CDR3 has 12 amino acids. CDR3 sequence reads: CSVDDMNTEAFF. CDR3 nucleotide sequence: TGCAGCGTTGATGACATGAACACTGAAGCTTTCTTT.

The chain links TRBV14 to TRBJ1-2; 7 bases align to TRBD1. The CDR3 has 14 amino acids. The junction had 9 bases not matched to a gene; V was cut back by 7 bases and J by 4 bases. Germline V gene data show CDR1 as SGHDN and CDR2 as FVKESK. The CDR3 here is CASKPDRWGYGYTF. The CDR3, as DNA: TGTGCCAGCAAACCGGACAGGTGGGGCTATGGCTACACCTTC.

This clone was detected a few times. The chain employs TRBV5-5 and TRBJ1-1; D remains ambiguous. Germline lookup yields CDR1 SGHKS and CDR2 YYEKEE (reference sequence). Trimming removed 6 bases at V and 0 bases at J, with 15 bases between. There are 15 residues in the CDR3. This CDR3 is CASNRERVMNTEAFF. For the CDR3, the DNA is TGTGCCAGCAACCGAGAAAGAGTCATGAACACTGAAGCTTTCTTT.

The CDR3, as DNA: TGTGCCAGCAGCGTAGCGGGTCTCCCTGAAGCTTTCTTT. Amino acid sequence: CASSVAGLPEAFF. V and J are TRBV9 and TRBJ1-1, with D hard to call. The CDR3 has 13 amino acids. Germline V gives CDR1 SGDLS, CDR2 YYNGEE. Trimming stripped 0 bases from V and 6 bases from J, with 9 bases between.

The chain links TRBV27 to TRBJ2-2, with 10 bases lining up with TRBD2. Per the germline V gene, CDR1 is MNHEY and CDR2 is SMNVEV (reference sequence). The junction had 7 bases not matched to a gene; V was cut back by 7 bases and J by 8 bases. This CDR3 is 14 amino acids long. Here the CDR3 reads CASTHLAGGGELFF. CDR3 in DNA: TGTGCCAGCACCCACTTAGCGGGAGGTGGGGAGCTGTTTTTT.

The V and J genes are TRBV28 and TRBJ2-7, with D perhaps TRBD2 (5 bases). Trimming pared 8 bases from V and 5 bases from J, leaving 19 bases between. Germline V gives CDR1 MDHEN, CDR2 SYDVKM. This CDR3 is 14 amino acids long. The CDR3 region has the DNA TGTGCCAGCGGGTCTCAAGCGGTCAAACACGAGCAGTACTTC. It encodes CASGSQAVKHEQYF.

This chain uses TRBV11-3 with TRBJ2-5, with TRBD1 as a possible D gene (6 bases). CDR1 and CDR2 from the germline V gene are SGHNT and YENEEA. The CDR3 totals 17 residues. Trimming removed 0 bases at V and 1 base at J, with 15 bases between. CDR3 nucleotides: TGTGCCAGCAGCTTAGATTGGGCAGGGGATCTCCAAGAGACCCAGTACTTC. As protein: CASSLDWAGDLQETQYF.

The rearrangement links TRBV28 to TRBJ1-2; the match to TRBD1 covers 7 bases. Germline V gene lookup returns CDR1 MDHEN and CDR2 SYDVKM. With 5 bases clipped from V and 7 bases from J, the junction kept 7 bases outside the gene matches. The CDR3 covers 13 residues. The CDR3 region has the DNA TGTGCCAGCAGTCAACCCCAGGGGGGTGGCTACACCTTC. It codes for CASSQPQGGGYTF.

The chain employs TRBV30 and TRBJ2-3; 9 bases fit TRBD2. V trimming: 1 base; J trimming: 3 bases; junction bases outside the gene matches: 8. There are 16 residues in the CDR3. The germline CDR1 and CDR2 sequences are GTSNPN and SVGIG (reference sequence). For the CDR3, the DNA is TGTGCCTGGAGTGCGCTTAGCGGGGGTTGGACAGATACGCAGTATTTT. This encodes CAWSALSGGWTDTQYF.

This rearrangement joins TRBV29-1 to TRBJ1-2, with a possible D match to TRBD1 (5 bases). The V end lost 4 bases, the J end lost 6 bases, and 9 bases lay between the germline ends. Germline CDR1 and CDR2: SQVTM and ANQGSEA. This CDR3 is built from 11 residues. In DNA form, the CDR3 reads TGCAGCGTTGGGCCCAGGGATGGCTACACCTTC. It is translated as CSVGPRDGYTF.

The chain is built from TRBV12-5 and TRBJ1-5; 7 bases are a match to TRBD1. The J segment lost 2 bases and the V segment lost 0 bases, leaving 4 bases of the junction unmatched. Germline V CDR1 and CDR2: LGHNT, FRNRAP. The CDR3 has 16 residues. This CDR3 is CASGLVIGQGNQPQHF. DNA of the CDR3: TGTGCTAGTGGTTTGGTAATCGGACAGGGCAATCAGCCCCAGCATTTT.

The chain joins TRBV6-5 to TRBJ2-5; 9 bases match TRBD2. CDR3 size: 16 residues. Germline V gene lookup returns CDR1 MNHEY and CDR2 SVGAGI. V lost 2 bases to trimming and J lost 2 bases; unmatched junction nucleotides: 6. The CDR3 nucleotides are TGTGCCAGCAGTTACGGGAGCGGGGGGACTCAAGAGACCCAGTACTTC. It translates to CASSYGSGGTQETQYF.

The chain carries TRBV19 and TRBJ1-5; D is uncertain. Trimming cost V 5 bases and J 0 bases, with 11 bases left between them. This CDR3 is 15 amino acids long. Per germline, CDR1 LNHDA and CDR2 SQIVND (reference sequence). CDR3 protein: CASSSNDNSNQPQHF. The CDR3 DNA follows: TGTGCCAGTAGTTCAAACGACAATAGCAATCAGCCCCAGCATTTT.

Only a few counts were recorded for this clone. The chain couples TRBV5-4 to TRBJ2-2; 11 bases match TRBD1. With V trimmed by 3 bases and J by 7 bases, 8 bases remained unmatched. The CDR3 runs to 16 residues. Germline lookup yields CDR1 SGHNT and CDR2 YYREEE (reference sequence). The CDR3 nucleotides are TGTGCCAGCAGCTCCCGGACAGGGGGCGATGACGGGGAGCTGTTTTTT. It translates to CASSSRTGGDDGELFF.